Included here is one TCR beta chain sequence, with context. The record originates from a study of cytomegalovirus exposure and HLA in healthy donors. Profiled with immunoSEQ multiplex PCR; TCRdb holds only in-frame clones, not every one. The data contain about 84,000 clones, approximately 91% of them singletons. CDR3 length: 14 residues. Trimming cost V 2 bases and J 9 bases; bases outside gene matches: 5. Germline V gene data show CDR1 as LNHDA and CDR2 as SQIVND (reference sequence). This chain uses TRBV19 with TRBJ1-1; 11 bases align to TRBD1. This sequence was found in a man aged 30-40 years in good health and CMV-seronegative. Sequencing used PBMCs. CDR3 DNA sequence: TGTGCCAGTAGTATACCCGGACAGGGGGCGAAAGCTTTCTTT. Translating it yields CASSIPGQGAKAFF.